Listed here are 30 T cell receptor beta chains from one sample, sequenced in a study of cytotoxic CD8 clonotypes in ibrutinib-treated CLL. Sequenced by immunoSEQ multiplex PCR; TCRdb stores in-frame clones only, minus some. The table records some 29,000 clones, about three quarters of them present only once. This material consisted of PBMCs, taken after 24 months of ibrutinib treatment. Every receptor here comes from a human donor with chronic lymphocytic leukemia.

The chain has TRBV11-2 and TRBJ1-4; 8 bases line up with TRBD1. Trimming took 6 bases from V and 6 from J; bases not matched to a gene: 9. This CDR3 has 15 amino acids. Per germline, CDR1 SGHAT and CDR2 FQNNGV. The CDR3 coding sequence is TGTGCCAGCAGTTATATGTTGACAGGGGATGAAAAACTGTTTTTT. This codes for CASSYMLTGDEKLFF.

This CDR3 reads CASSSTPGQGYEQYF. The CDR3 nucleotides are TGTGCCAGCAGCTCCACTCCGGGACAGGGCTACGAGCAGTACTTC. The chain links TRBV7-2 to TRBJ2-7; the match to TRBD1 covers 9 bases. V was pared by 4 bases and J by 3 bases, with 7 bases of the junction left unmatched. This CDR3 region has 15 residues. Germline V gene sequence: CDR1 SGHTA, CDR2 FQGNSA.

The rearrangement joins TRBV5-1 to TRBJ1-2, with D hard to call. V lost 4 bases to trimming and J lost 3 bases, with 16 bases between them. The CDR3 is 15 amino acids. CDR1 is SGHRS, CDR2 YFSETQ, per germline. The CDR3 DNA is TGCGCCAGCAGCCCAGGAACTCGGCAGGACTATGGCTACACCTTC. Translating it yields CASSPGTRQDYGYTF.

The rearrangement joins TRBV4-1 to TRBJ1-1, with unresolved D. This CDR3 region has 15 residues. Germline-derived CDR1 and CDR2 are MGHRA and YSYEKL. V dropped 3 bases and J dropped 4 bases, with 15 bases sitting between them. CDR3 region: CASSQYTGSSTEAFF. The CDR3 region has the DNA TGCGCCAGCAGCCAGTACACGGGGAGTAGCACTGAAGCTTTCTTT.

The chain carries TRBV9 and TRBJ1-1, with a tentative D call TRBD1 (5 bases). V dropped 0 bases and J dropped 3 bases, with 12 bases sitting between them. Germline lookup yields CDR1 SGDLS and CDR2 YYNGEE. The CDR3 is 15 amino acids. The CDR3 nucleotides are TGTGCCAGCAGCGTAGCTATAGGGGCCTACACTGAAGCTTTCTTT. The encoded protein is CASSVAIGAYTEAFF.

V and J are TRBV29-1 and TRBJ2-5; D gene unclear. The CDR3 covers 14 residues. Looked up from germline, CDR1 is SQVTM and CDR2 is ANQGSEA. Trimming took off 6 bases at V and 2 bases at J, with 16 bases between the two ends. The CDR3 spells CSVHSVADQETQYF. The CDR3, as DNA: TGCAGCGTCCATTCGGTGGCAGATCAAGAGACCCAGTACTTC.

This chain's CDR3 is CATSRARGGITQETQYF. CDR3 DNA sequence: TGTGCCACCAGCAGAGCCCGGGGAGGGATAACCCAAGAGACCCAGTACTTC. This chain joins TRBV15 and TRBJ2-5, with TRBD2 matching over 7 bases. The CDR3 is 17 residues long. CDR1 is LNHNV, CDR2 YYDKDF, per germline (reference sequence). V lost 1 base and J lost 1; bases outside the gene matches: 9.

This clone is large within its sample. V is TRBV5-6 and J is TRBJ2-3; D might be TRBD2 (6 bases). Germline assignment: CDR1 SGHDT and CDR2 YYEEEE. V lost 7 bases and J lost 3, with 15 bases in between. The CDR3 is 14 residues long. The CDR3 protein is CASGSWGETDTQYF. Here the CDR3 DNA reads TGTGCCAGCGGTAGCTGGGGGGAGACAGATACGCAGTATTTT.

The chain carries TRBV19 and TRBJ1-4; D is perhaps TRBD1 (5 bases). The CDR3 spans 15 residues. Germline V gene data show CDR1 as LNHDA and CDR2 as SQIVND (reference sequence). Trimming left V 7 bases short and J 4 bases short, with 16 bases between. The CDR3 reads CASKKGQGLNEKLFF. The CDR3 coding sequence is TGTGCCAGTAAAAAGGGTCAGGGACTTAATGAAAAACTGTTTTTT.

The chain recombines TRBV9 with TRBJ1-1; D is unclear. The CDR3 consists of 14 residues. V lost 0 bases, J lost 0 bases, and 6 bases lay in between. In germline, CDR1 is SGDLS, CDR2 YYNGEE. The CDR3 loop reads CASSVATVNTEAFF. The CDR3 DNA reads TGTGCCAGCAGCGTAGCTACGGTGAACACTGAAGCTTTCTTT.

V and J are TRBV28 and TRBJ2-2, with D possibly TRBD2 on 6 matching bases. The germline gives CDR1 MDHEN, CDR2 SYDVKM. Trimming cost V 10 bases and J 4 bases, with 16 bases left between them. The CDR3 extends over 14 amino acids. The CDR3 here is CATGAGLSTGELFF. For the CDR3, the DNA is TGTGCCACCGGTGCGGGACTCAGCACCGGGGAGCTGTTTTTT.

The rearrangement joins TRBV6-1 to TRBJ1-1, with D hard to call. This CDR3 spans 14 amino acids. In germline, CDR1 is MNHNS, CDR2 SASEGT. Trimming took off 10 bases at V and 0 bases at J, with 15 bases between the two ends. The CDR3: CATSPDVMNTEAFF. The CDR3, as DNA: TGTGCCACCTCCCCGGACGTCATGAACACTGAAGCTTTCTTT.

This chain connects TRBV7-3 to TRBJ2-3; 8 bases are a match to TRBD2. Germline V gene data show CDR1 as SGHTA and CDR2 as FQGTGA. Germline trimming cut 5 bases from V and 4 bases from J; bases unmatched to any gene: 11. The CDR3 has 16 amino acids. CDR3 in DNA: TGTGCCAGCAGCCCCGATCGGGGGGGCAGGTCAGATACGCAGTATTTT. This encodes CASSPDRGGRSDTQYF. Using reference TRBV7-3 and TRBJ2-3 for the parts outside the CDR3, the full variable domain is GAGVSQTPSNKVTEKGKYVELRCDPISGHTALYWYRQSLGQGPEFLIYFQGTGAADDSGLPNDRFFAVRPEGSVSTLKIQRTERGDSAVYLCASSPDRGGRSDTQYFGPGTRLTVL.

As DNA, the CDR3 is TGTGCCAGCAGTGACTTTTTATGGGACAGTATCACAGATACGCAGTATTTT. This codes for CASSDFLWDSITDTQYF. The chain uses TRBV25-1 and TRBJ2-3; 7 bases agree with TRBD1. With V trimmed by 3 bases and J by 2 bases, 11 bases remained unmatched. This CDR3 contains 17 residues. The germline V gene encodes CDR1 MGHDK and CDR2 SYGVNS.

This sequence joins TRBV30 and TRBJ2-6; D perhaps matches TRBD2 (5 bases). Germline loops: CDR1 GTSNPN, CDR2 SVGIG (reference sequence). Trimming took off 2 bases at V and 0 bases at J, with 8 bases between the two ends. This CDR3 is built from 15 residues. CDR3 coding DNA: TGTGCCTGGAGTATCCGGGACTCTGGGGCCAACGTCCTGACTTTC. It encodes CAWSIRDSGANVLTF.

The chain combines TRBV4-1 with TRBJ2-2, with 7 bases identical to TRBD1. CDR3 length: 16 residues. Germline trimming cut 4 bases from V and 3 bases from J; bases unmatched to any gene: 8. Germline V gene sequence: CDR1 MGHRA, CDR2 YSYEKL. The CDR3 DNA sequence: TGCGCCAGCAGCCCCCCTCGACAGGGTCACACCGGGGAGCTGTTTTTT. Protein product: CASSPPRQGHTGELFF.

This clone is a singleton in its sample. The chain has TRBV9 and TRBJ1-2; D gene uncertain. Trimming removed 0 bases at V and 4 bases at J, with 10 bases between. This CDR3 is 14 amino acids long. CDR1 and CDR2 from the germline V gene are SGDLS and YYNGEE. DNA for the CDR3: TGTGCCAGCAGCGTAGACTCCGCCCGCTATGGCTACACCTTC. Translating gives CASSVDSARYGYTF.

CDR3 region: CASSPLQDRGDQPQHF. In DNA, the CDR3 is TGTGCCAGCAGCCCCCTCCAGGACAGGGGGGATCAGCCCCAGCATTTT. The V call is TRBV5-5, the J call TRBJ1-5, with 10 bases identical to TRBD1. The CDR3 extends over 16 amino acids. V shed 4 bases and J 5 bases; nucleotides not matched to a gene: 9. The germline V gene encodes CDR1 SGHKS and CDR2 YYEKEE (reference sequence).

The chain couples TRBV7-2 to TRBJ1-5; D gene ambiguous. Trimming stripped 1 base from V and 6 bases from J, with 1 base between. Germline V gene data show CDR1 as SGHTA and CDR2 as FQGNSA. The CDR3 totals 11 residues. In DNA form, the CDR3 reads TGTGCCAGCAGCTTAGGTCAGCCCCAGCATTTT. Translated, it gives CASSLGQPQHF.

With respect to this clone: Other DNA sequences within the sample encode an identical CDR3. The chain employs TRBV28 and TRBJ1-3; D remains unclear. The germline V gene has CDR1 MDHEN and CDR2 SYDVKM. Trimming shortened V by 6 bases and J by 1 base, and 10 bases separated the two germline ends. The CDR3 runs 14 residues. The CDR3 region is CASSPGISGNTIYF. CDR3 nucleotides: TGTGCCAGCAGCCCCGGAATTTCTGGAAACACCATATATTTT.

J is TRBJ2-2 and V is TRBV5-1; 10 bases map to TRBD2. V lost 0 bases, J lost 6 bases, and 5 bases stayed unmatched. The CDR3 extends over 16 amino acids. Germline V gives CDR1 SGHRS, CDR2 YFSETQ. CDR3 in DNA: TGCGCCAGCAGCTTGGCTCCAGCGGGGGGGCCCGGGGAGCTGTTTTTT. It translates to CASSLAPAGGPGELFF.

The gene calls are TRBV4-3 and TRBJ2-7, with 10 bases matching TRBD1. Germline-derived CDR1 and CDR2 are LGHNA and YSLEER. V lost 4 bases and J lost 7; bases outside the gene matches: 13. There are 16 residues in the CDR3. CDR3: CASSPLEGTGVREQYF. In nucleotides, the CDR3 is TGCGCCAGCAGCCCCCTTGAAGGGACAGGGGTACGAGAGCAGTACTTC.

V is TRBV5-6 and J is TRBJ1-5; possible D gene TRBD1, 5 bases. The V end lost 3 bases, the J end lost 0 bases, and 13 bases lay between the germline ends. The CDR3 spans 16 residues. Per germline, CDR1 SGHDT and CDR2 YYEEEE. The CDR3 region has the DNA TGTGCCAGCAGCTGGGGGACGGGCACTAGCAATCAGCCCCAGCATTTT. This gives the protein CASSWGTGTSNQPQHF.

This chain uses TRBV7-2 with TRBJ2-1; tentative D call: TRBD2 (5 bases). Trimming shortened V by 4 bases and J by 4 bases, and 8 bases separated the two germline ends. The CDR3 loop spans 13 amino acids. Per germline, CDR1 SGHTA and CDR2 FQGNSA. CDR3 protein: CASSWRVYNEQFF. In nucleotides, the CDR3 is TGTGCCAGCAGCTGGCGGGTTTACAATGAGCAGTTCTTC.

V and J are TRBV7-8 and TRBJ2-7; perhaps TRBD2 as D (6 bases). V was clipped by 6 bases and J by 1 base, with 10 bases between them. In germline, CDR1 is SGHVS, CDR2 FQNEAQ. The CDR3 sequence is 13 residues long. The CDR3: CASRIGGSYEQYF. CDR3 in DNA: TGTGCCAGCAGGATCGGAGGGTCCTACGAGCAGTACTTC.

This clone turned up a few times. This chain joins TRBV5-4 and TRBJ1-5; D not certain. Per the germline V gene, CDR1 is SGHNT and CDR2 is YYREEE (reference sequence). V gave up 0 bases and J gave up 4 bases, with 8 bases separating them. The CDR3 has 14 amino acids. This chain's CDR3 is CASSLGGPNQPQHF. The CDR3 DNA reads TGTGCCAGCAGCTTGGGTGGGCCTAATCAGCCCCAGCATTTT.

The chain is built from TRBV19 and TRBJ1-1; D may be TRBD1 (5 bases). This CDR3 spans 14 amino acids. Deletions cut 8 bases from V and 4 bases from J, with 17 bases between. Germline loops: CDR1 LNHDA, CDR2 SQIVND (reference sequence). The CDR3 is CASSVWGVATEAFF. The CDR3 region has the DNA TGTGCCAGTTCCGTTTGGGGGGTGGCCACTGAAGCTTTCTTT.

V and J are TRBV28 and TRBJ1-5; TRBD1 matches at 7 bases. V gave up 2 bases and J gave up 4 bases; unmatched junction bases: 14. Germline CDR1 and CDR2: MDHEN and SYDVKM. The CDR3 runs 18 residues. CDR3: CASSLHHSRQGPNQPQHF. The CDR3 DNA follows: TGTGCCAGCAGTTTACACCACTCGAGACAGGGTCCAAATCAGCCCCAGCATTTT.

The chain is built from TRBV20-1 and TRBJ2-7, with D uncertain. Germline V gene data show CDR1 as DFQATT and CDR2 as SNEGSKA (reference sequence). V lost 1 base to trimming and J lost 7 bases, with 8 bases between them. The CDR3 has 11 amino acids. This chain's CDR3 is CSARVVREQYF. The CDR3, as DNA: TGCAGTGCTAGAGTGGTACGGGAGCAGTACTTC.

The chain couples TRBV6-5 to TRBJ1-6; D gene unclear. Germline V gene sequence: CDR1 MNHEY, CDR2 SVGAGI. This CDR3 has 13 residues. Trimming pared 8 bases from V and 6 bases from J, leaving 11 bases between. Here the CDR3 DNA reads TGTGCCAGCGAGAGAGAAGCTAATTCACCCCTCCACTTT. This encodes CASEREANSPLHF.